This T cell receptor beta chain was found in a study of blood T cell repertoires in COVID-19. Study-wide context: From T cells, B-cell-depleted T cells, or PBMCs came the material, which was cDNA or gDNA.

This table comes from immunoSEQ multiplex PCR, and its TCRdb copy is limited to in-frame clones, with some not included. The sample has 50,000 to 60,000 clones, around 81% seen once. Germline lookup yields CDR1 LGHDT and CDR2 YNNKEL (reference sequence). Trimming stripped 1 base from V and 4 bases from J, with 10 bases between. The CDR3 length is 14 residues. This clone was found many times. The chain links TRBV3-1 (or the pseudogene TRBV3-2) to TRBJ1-2; D remains ambiguous. Input material: peripheral blood. The receptor was isolated from a man aged 65-85 years with active COVID-19. As DNA, the CDR3 is TGTGCCAGCAGCCAAGGACCGGCGGGCTATGGCTACACCTTC. It is translated as CASSQGPAGYGYTF.